This TCR beta chain was sequenced for a study of T cells in Graves' hyperthyroidism and ophthalmopathy. About the study: Specimen type is peripheral blood, collected at initial diagnosis prior to any treatment. Study findings and constraints: The model predicted ophthalmopathy a median around 6.5 months before onset.

PBMCs stemmed from approximately 10 ml fresh peripheral blood. This CDR3 is 13 amino acids long. Trimming stripped 6 bases from V and 2 bases from J, with 10 bases between. CDR1 and CDR2 (germline): SNHLY, FYNNEI. This clonotype showed up many times. Its antigen is unknown. TCR beta CDR3 regions were amplified from RNA. A first-round RT-PCR of the TCR CDR3 used the HTBI primer set. TCRdb analysed the multiplex PCR reads with MiXCR anew, one entry per CDR3 protein. Here the sample spans a few hundred thousand distinct CDR3 sequences, 14% to 15% being singletons. Input material: blood. The genes are TRBV2 and TRBJ1-2; D is perhaps TRBD1 (5 bases). The sequence came from a woman aged 25 to 45 with Graves' hyperthyroidism. CDR3 DNA: TGTGCCAGCAGAGGGACTCCCAACTATGGCTACACCTTC. This codes for CASRGTPNYGYTF. Full variable domain (rest looked up from reference TRBV2 and TRBJ1-2): EPEVTQTPSHQVTQMGQEVILRCVPISNHLYFYWYRQILGQKVEFLVSFYNNEISEKSEIFDDQFSVERPDGSNFTLKIRSTKLEDSAMYFCASRGTPNYGYTFGSGTRLTVV.